A single sample gave rise to the 2 T cell receptor beta chains below, sequenced in a study of OX40 agonist ivuxolimab in advanced cancers. Only in-frame clones appear in the TCRdb table, and some are missing; sequencing was by immunoSEQ multiplex PCR. The sample consists of more than 40,000 clones, under 90% of them appearing once. Material: CD4+ or CD8+ T cells sorted from blood, obtained in a trial of the OX40 agonist ivuxolimab. The receptor set was obtained from an adult with an advanced solid tumor such as melanoma, head and neck, liver or kidney cancer.

This clone was seen only once. The genes are TRBV27 and TRBJ2-2; D is perhaps TRBD1 or TRBD2 (5 bases each). The germline V and J ends were trimmed by 0 bases and 0 bases, with 11 bases remaining between them. Germline CDR1 MNHEY, CDR2 SMNVEV (reference sequence). The CDR3 sequence is 17 residues long. The CDR3 DNA follows: TGTGCCAGCAGTTTATCAAGAGGGACCGCGAACACCGGGGAGCTGTTTTTT. As protein: CASSLSRGTANTGELFF.

The V gene is TRBV27, the J gene TRBJ2-7, with TRBD2 identical over 15 bases. The germline gives CDR1 MNHEY, CDR2 SMNVEV (reference sequence). J gave up 4 bases and V 2 bases, and 3 bases lay outside the gene matches. This CDR3 has 16 amino acids. This chain's CDR3 is CASSLGTSGRSYEQYF. CDR3 DNA sequence: TGTGCCAGCAGTTTAGGGACTAGCGGGAGGTCGTACGAGCAGTACTTC.